In its sample, the clone carrying this T cell receptor (beta chain) was seen once. Its antigen is still unknown. The data derive from a study of T cell repertoires in cytomegalovirus infection. In TCRdb, the reads were re-called with MiXCR into one record per CDR3 protein. The sample holds approximately 500,000 distinct CDR3 sequences; 26% are singletons and the top ten take about 13%. Trimming pared 5 bases from V and 3 bases from J, leaving 14 bases between. The CDR3 is made up of 15 amino acids. Looked up from germline, CDR1 is SGHVS and CDR2 is FNYEAQ. Study-wide results and limits: In two of eight donors, the top clonotype was HLA-C-restricted CMV-specific.

The receptor was derived from a human donor in good health (CMV status not recorded). Some clones in this sample may be carry-over from other donors' samples. The sample consisted of PBMCs. J is TRBJ1-3 and V is TRBV7-6, with a tentative D call TRBD1 (5 bases). The CDR3 nucleotides are TGTGCCAGCAGCGAGGGGACGGGCTTTGGAAACACCATATATTTT. Translation: CASSEGTGFGNTIYF.